This TCR beta chain emerged from a study of blood T cell repertoires in COVID-19. Participant age was roughly 18 to 89 years, and participants resided in 20 to 30 US areas. Per the original data handling: Estimates of nucleated cell counts were drawn from the amplification of reference gene primers. Sequenced by immunoSEQ multiplex PCR; TCRdb stores in-frame clones only, minus some. V and J calls and clone size are copied from that table; D and trimming were computed from the DNA. The table has over 250,000 clones, approximately 79% seen once. CDR1 MGHRA and CDR2 YSYEKL come from the germline V gene. The CDR3 contains 17 residues. V gave up 4 bases and J gave up 3 bases; unmatched junction bases: 10.

Specimen: PBMCs or T cells enriched from blood (not recorded which). The sequence came from a man aged 25-45 years with acute COVID-19. V and J are TRBV4-1 and TRBJ1-1; 11 bases are a match to TRBD1. The CDR3: CASSPRDRGLGDTEAFF. DNA of the CDR3: TGCGCCAGCAGCCCCCGGGACAGGGGGTTGGGGGACACTGAAGCTTTCTTT.